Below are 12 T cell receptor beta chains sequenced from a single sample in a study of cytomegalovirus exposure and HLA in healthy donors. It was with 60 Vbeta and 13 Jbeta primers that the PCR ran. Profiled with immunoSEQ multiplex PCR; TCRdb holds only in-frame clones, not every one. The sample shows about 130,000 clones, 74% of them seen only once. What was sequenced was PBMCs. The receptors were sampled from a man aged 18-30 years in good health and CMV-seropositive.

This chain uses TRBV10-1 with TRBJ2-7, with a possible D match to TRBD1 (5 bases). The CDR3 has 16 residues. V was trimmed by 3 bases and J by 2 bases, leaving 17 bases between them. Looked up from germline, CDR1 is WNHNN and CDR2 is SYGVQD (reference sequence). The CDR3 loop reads CASSEGPGKVAYEQYF. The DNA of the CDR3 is TGCGCCAGCAGTGAAGGCCCAGGGAAGGTGGCCTACGAGCAGTACTTC.

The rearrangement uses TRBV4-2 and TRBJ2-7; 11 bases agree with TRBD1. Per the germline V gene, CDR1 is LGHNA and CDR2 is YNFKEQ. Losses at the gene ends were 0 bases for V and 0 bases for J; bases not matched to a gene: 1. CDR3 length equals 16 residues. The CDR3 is CASSQDGTGGSYEQYF. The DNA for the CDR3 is TGTGCCAGCAGCCAAGATGGGACAGGGGGCTCCTACGAGCAGTACTTC.

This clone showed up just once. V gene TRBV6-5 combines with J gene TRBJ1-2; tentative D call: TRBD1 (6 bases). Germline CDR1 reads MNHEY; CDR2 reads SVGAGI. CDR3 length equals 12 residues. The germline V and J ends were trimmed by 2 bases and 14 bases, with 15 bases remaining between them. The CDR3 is CASSYPGGGATF. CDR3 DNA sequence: TGTGCCAGCAGTTACCCGGGAGGGGGGGCGACCTTC.

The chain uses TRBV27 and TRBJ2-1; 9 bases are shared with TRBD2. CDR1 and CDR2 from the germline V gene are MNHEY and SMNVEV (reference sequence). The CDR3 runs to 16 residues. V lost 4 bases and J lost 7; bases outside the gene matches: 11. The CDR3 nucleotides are TGTGCCAGCAGTTCACCAATGACTAGCGGTAAGAATGAGCAGTTCTTC. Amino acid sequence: CASSSPMTSGKNEQFF.

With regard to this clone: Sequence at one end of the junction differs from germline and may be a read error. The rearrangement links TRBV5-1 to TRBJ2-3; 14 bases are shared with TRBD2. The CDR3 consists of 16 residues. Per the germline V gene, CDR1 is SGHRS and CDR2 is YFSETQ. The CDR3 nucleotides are TGCGCCAGCACCTTGACTAGCGGGGGGGTACAAGATACGCAGTATTTT. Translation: CASTLTSGGVQDTQYF.

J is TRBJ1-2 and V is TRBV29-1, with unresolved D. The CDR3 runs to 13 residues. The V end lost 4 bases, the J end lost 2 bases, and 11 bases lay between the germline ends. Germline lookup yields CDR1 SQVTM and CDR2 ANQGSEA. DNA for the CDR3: TGCAGCGTTGTGTCGAGGATGAACTATGGCTACACCTTC. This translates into CSVVSRMNYGYTF.

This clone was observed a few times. The CDR3 nucleotides are TGTGCCACCAGCACGACAGGGCCCGGTAACACTGAAGCTTTCTTT. Translation gives CATSTTGPGNTEAFF. V gene TRBV15 combines with J gene TRBJ1-1; 7 positions agree with TRBD1. Germline CDR1 is LNHNV and CDR2 is YYDKDF (reference sequence). The CDR3 consists of 15 residues. V shed 4 bases and J 2 bases; nucleotides not matched to a gene: 7.

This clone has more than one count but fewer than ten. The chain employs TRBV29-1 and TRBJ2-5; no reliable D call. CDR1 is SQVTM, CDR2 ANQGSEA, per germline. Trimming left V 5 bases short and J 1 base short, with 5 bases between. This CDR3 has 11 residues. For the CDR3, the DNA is TGCAGCGTTAACAGCCAAGAGACCCAGTACTTC. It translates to CSVNSQETQYF.

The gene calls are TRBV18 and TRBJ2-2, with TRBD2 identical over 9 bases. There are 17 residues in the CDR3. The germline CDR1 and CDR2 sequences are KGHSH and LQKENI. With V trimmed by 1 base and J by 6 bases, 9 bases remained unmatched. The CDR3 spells CASSPRVGTSWAGELFF. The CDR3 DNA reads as TGTGCCAGCTCACCACGAGTGGGGACTAGCTGGGCCGGGGAGCTGTTTTTT.

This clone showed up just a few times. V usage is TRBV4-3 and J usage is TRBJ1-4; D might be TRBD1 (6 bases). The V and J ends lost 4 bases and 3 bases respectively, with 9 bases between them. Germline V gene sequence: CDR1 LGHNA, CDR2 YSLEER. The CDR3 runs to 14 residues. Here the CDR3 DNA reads TGCGCCAGCAGCCCGACAGGCCCTAATGAAAAACTGTTTTTT. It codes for CASSPTGPNEKLFF.

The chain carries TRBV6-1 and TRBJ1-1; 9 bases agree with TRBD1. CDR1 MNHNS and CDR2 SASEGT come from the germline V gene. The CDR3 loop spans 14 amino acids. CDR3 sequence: CALRRDRVITEAFF. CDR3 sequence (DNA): TGTGCTTTACGCCGGGACAGGGTTATCACTGAAGCTTTCTTT.

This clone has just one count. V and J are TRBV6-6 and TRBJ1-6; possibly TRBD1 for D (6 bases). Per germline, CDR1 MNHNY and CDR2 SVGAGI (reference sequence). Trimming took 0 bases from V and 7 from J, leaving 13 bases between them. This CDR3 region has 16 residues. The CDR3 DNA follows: TGTGCCAGCAGTTACTCGGCGGGGGCCTGGAATTCACCCCTCCACTTT. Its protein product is CASSYSAGAWNSPLHF.